The 23 T cell receptor beta chains below were found in one sample sequenced in a study of CXCR3-negative and CXCR3-positive naive CD8 T cells. Libraries of TRB cDNA were made by 5' RACE and carried UMIs. Reprocessing the 5' RACE reads, TCRdb reports a single entry for every CDR3 protein and omits DNA. Its table records about 48,000 distinct CDR3 sequences. The sequenced material came from memory CD8+ T cells from blood. Receptor source: a human donor in good health. Some clones in this sample may be carry-over from other donors' samples.

This chain uses TRBV3-1 with TRBJ2-2; with no DNA, the TCRdb D assignment of TRBD2 cannot be verified. This CDR3 has 16 residues. Per germline, CDR1 LGHDT and CDR2 YNNKEL (reference sequence). The CDR3: CASSQEGLANTGELFF.

The J gene is TRBJ1-5, the V gene TRBV6-5; TCRdb's assignment of TRBD1 cannot be checked, as there is no DNA. Germline V CDR1 and CDR2: MNHEY, SVGAGI. The CDR3 covers 17 residues. The CDR3 loop is CASSPGPTPFSNQPQHF.

The chain joins TRBV6-6 to TRBJ2-1; TCRdb's assignment of TRBD2 cannot be checked, as there is no DNA. CDR3 length: 15 residues. Germline V gene sequence: CDR1 MNHNY, CDR2 SVGAGI (reference sequence). The CDR3 spells CASTLIAGGRNEQFF.

V is TRBV6-6 and J is TRBJ1-4; without DNA, the TCRdb call of TRBD1 cannot be checked. The germline CDR1 and CDR2 sequences are MNHNY and SVGAGI (reference sequence). This CDR3 is built from 12 residues. The CDR3 here is CASTGRGEKLFF.

V usage is TRBV12-3 or TRBV12-4 and J usage is TRBJ2-3; TCRdb picks TRBD1, but there is no DNA to check that call. The CDR3 is made up of 17 amino acids. Here the CDR3 reads CASSLASRSSPADTQYF.

This chain connects TRBV9 to TRBJ2-1; the TRBD1 assignment by TCRdb is unverifiable without DNA. CDR1 and CDR2 (germline): SGDLS, YYNGEE. CDR3 length equals 15 residues. Here the CDR3 reads CASSFGTLPGDEQFF.

The chain joins TRBV9 to TRBJ2-1; without DNA, the TCRdb call of TRBD2 cannot be checked. Germline lookup yields CDR1 SGDLS and CDR2 YYNGEE. The CDR3 is made up of 18 amino acids. The CDR3 here is CASSSSGTSGGLYNEQFF.

V gene TRBV28 combines with J gene TRBJ2-1. Germline values: CDR1 MDHEN, CDR2 SYDVKM. This CDR3 contains 15 residues. This chain's CDR3 is CASSPIADTYNEQFF.

The chain carries TRBV7-9 and TRBJ2-2; the TCRdb D gene call, TRBD1, has no DNA to confirm it. The CDR3 has 16 residues. The germline V gene has CDR1 SEHNR and CDR2 FQNEAQ (reference sequence). The chain's CDR3 is CASSPPFGLNTGELFF.

The V and J genes are TRBV4-3 and TRBJ1-1. From germline, CDR1 is LGHNA and CDR2 YSLEER. This CDR3 contains 13 residues. The chain's CDR3 is CASSQAEGTEAFF.

This clonotype is deemed large by its frequency. The chain has TRBV29-1 and TRBJ2-7; TCRdb returns TRBD1, unconfirmable since there is no DNA. CDR1 is SQVTM, CDR2 ANQGSEA, per germline. The CDR3 totals 13 residues. This chain's CDR3 is CSVIIRDPYEQYF.

V and J are TRBV6-6 and TRBJ2-7. The CDR3 extends over 11 amino acids. Per germline, CDR1 MNHNY and CDR2 SVGAGI (reference sequence). The chain's CDR3 is CASRSTYEQYF.

This chain uses TRBV20-1 with TRBJ1-4. The CDR3 loop spans 16 amino acids. Germline CDR1 reads DFQATT; CDR2 reads SNEGSKA (reference sequence). The CDR3 sequence: CSARDLIGGRPEKLFF.

J is TRBJ2-5 and V is TRBV28; with no DNA, the TCRdb D assignment of TRBD2 cannot be verified. Germline assignment: CDR1 MDHEN and CDR2 SYDVKM. This CDR3 contains 13 residues. Here the CDR3 reads CATSGSPGETQYF.

The rearrangement uses TRBV7-9 and TRBJ1-5; TCRdb's D call, TRBD1, is unchecked because there is no DNA. The CDR3 is 14 residues long. Germline CDR1 reads SEHNR; CDR2 reads FQNEAQ (reference sequence). The CDR3 is CASSTGGDNQPQHF.

The chain has TRBV7-9 and TRBJ1-4; the D gene TCRdb calls, TRBD1, cannot be checked with no DNA. The germline V gene encodes CDR1 SEHNR and CDR2 FQNEAQ (reference sequence). The CDR3 sequence is 15 residues long. The CDR3 sequence is CASSFGDRGTEKLFF.

V is TRBV6-4 and J is TRBJ2-2. This CDR3 contains 11 residues. Per the germline V gene, CDR1 is MRHNA and CDR2 is SNTAGT. CDR3 protein: CASSESGELFF.

V and J are TRBV6-6 and TRBJ2-7; the D gene TCRdb calls, TRBD1, cannot be checked with no DNA. The CDR3 extends over 14 amino acids. Germline-derived CDR1 and CDR2 are MNHNY and SVGAGI (reference sequence). The CDR3 loop reads CASSPRDPNYEQYF.

The rearrangement joins TRBV6-2 or TRBV6-3 to TRBJ1-1; TCRdb's D call of TRBD1 is untestable without DNA. CDR1 and CDR2 (germline): MNHEY, SVGEGT. CDR3 size: 13 residues. The chain's CDR3 is CASGTDVRTEAFF.

This chain connects TRBV28 to TRBJ2-2; TCRdb outputs TRBD1, but without DNA this stays unchecked. This CDR3 is 15 amino acids long. Germline CDR1 and CDR2: MDHEN and SYDVKM. This CDR3 reads CASSLWQGATGELFF.

The chain couples TRBV12-3 or TRBV12-4 to TRBJ1-5; TCRdb selects TRBD1, and the lack of DNA leaves this call unchecked. The CDR3 is 15 residues long. CDR3 region: CASSLAGQRNQPQHF.

The genes are TRBV29-1 and TRBJ2-1; with no DNA, the TCRdb D assignment of TRBD2 cannot be verified. Per the germline V gene, CDR1 is SQVTM and CDR2 is ANQGSEA. The CDR3 is made up of 11 amino acids. The CDR3 region is CSVVGGNEQFF.

The V and J genes are TRBV7-8 and TRBJ2-6; TCRdb lists TRBD1, though no DNA is available to test this call. Germline CDR1 and CDR2: SGHVS and FQNEAQ. The CDR3 consists of 17 residues. This chain's CDR3 is CASSPEAGGTGANVLTF.